This T cell receptor (beta chain) stems from a study of HIV-infected children after antiretroviral therapy interruption. The wider study: Interruption-arm samples span weeks 0, 12, interruption end (24 or 48), and about 3 years post-study.

This clonotype has a handful of counts. A 3' RACE protocol on RNA, with unique molecular identifiers, produced the TCR library. In TCRdb, the 3' RACE reads were re-called with MiXCR into one record per CDR3 protein. The sample yields about 89,000 distinct CDR3 sequences, 6% to 8.5% seen once. Treatment specified: PENTA 11 planned treatment interruption arm or continuous ART arm. At least 24 weeks of at least three-drug ART, in children 2 to 15 years. Samples needed at least 5 million viable cryopreserved PBMCs. From thawed PBMCs, naive CD4+ CD45RA+ CD45RO- T cells were sorted. The germline gives CDR1 SNHLY, CDR2 FYNNEI. This CDR3 has 14 residues. Trimming took 5 bases from V and 0 from J, leaving 8 bases between them.

This chain joins TRBV2 and TRBJ1-3; D unclear. Sequencing used CD45RA+ CD4+ T cells from PBMCs, pooled from several time points, obtained from a donor given antiretroviral therapy, either interrupted or continuous. Subset: naive CD4+ CD45RA+ CD45RO- T cells. The sequence came from a pool of human donors with HIV. The CDR3 coding sequence is TGTGCCAGCAGTCACCCGGTCTCTGGAAACACCATATATTTT. Translating it yields CASSHPVSGNTIYF.